This TCR beta chain comes out of a study of T cell repertoires in cytomegalovirus infection. Background on the study: Peptides in the study included HLA-C-restricted and HLA-B-restricted CMV epitopes.

A few counts support this clonotype. The target antigen is unknown. Whole-study results and caveats: Cumulative frequency (of public TCR beta family members) identified carriers of CMV plus the relevant HLA.

TCRdb analysed the reads with MiXCR anew, one entry per CDR3 protein. The table has roughly 920,000 distinct CDR3 sequences, approximately 30% seen once. The CDR3 is made up of 16 amino acids. Germline CDR1 and CDR2: KGHDR and SFDVKD. The ends lost 4 bases at V and 2 bases at J; junction bases unmatched: 7. The V gene is TRBV24-1, the J gene TRBJ2-5; the match to TRBD1 covers 9 bases. The clonotype was recovered from a human donor in good health (CMV status not recorded). Some clones in this sample may be carry-over from other donors' samples. The starting material was cultured CD8+ T cells from PBMCs, obtained from culture after CMV antigen stimulation. CDR3 nucleotides: TGTGCCACCAGTGAGTCCGGGACAGGGCCACAAGAGACCCAGTACTTC. Translation gives CATSESGTGPQETQYF.